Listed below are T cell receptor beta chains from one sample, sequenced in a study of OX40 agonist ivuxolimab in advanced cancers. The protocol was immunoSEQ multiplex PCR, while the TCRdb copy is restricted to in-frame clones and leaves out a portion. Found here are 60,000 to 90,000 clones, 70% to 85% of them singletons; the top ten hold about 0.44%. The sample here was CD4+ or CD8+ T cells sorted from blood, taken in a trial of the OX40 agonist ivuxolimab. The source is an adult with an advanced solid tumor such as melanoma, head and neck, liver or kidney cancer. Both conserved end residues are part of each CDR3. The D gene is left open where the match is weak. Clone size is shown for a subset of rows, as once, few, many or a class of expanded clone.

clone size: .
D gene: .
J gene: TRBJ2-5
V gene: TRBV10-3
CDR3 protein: CAISDGGETQYF
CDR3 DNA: TGTGCCATCAGTGATGGGGGAGAGACCCAGTACTTC

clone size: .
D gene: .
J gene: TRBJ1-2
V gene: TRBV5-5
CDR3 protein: CASSLGQSYGYTF
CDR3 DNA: TGTGCCAGCAGCTTGGGGCAGAGCTATGGCTACACCTTC

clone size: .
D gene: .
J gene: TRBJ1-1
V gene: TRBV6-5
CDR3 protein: CASSYEDYTEAFF
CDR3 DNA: TGTGCCAGCAGTTACGAAGATTACACTGAAGCTTTCTTT

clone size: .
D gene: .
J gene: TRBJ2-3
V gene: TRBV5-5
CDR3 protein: CASSLTGTGTDTQYF
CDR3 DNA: TGTGCCAGCAGCTTAACTGGGACGGGCACAGATACGCAGTATTTT

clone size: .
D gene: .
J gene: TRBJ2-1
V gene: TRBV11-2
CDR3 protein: CASSLNENGYNEQFF
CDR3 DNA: TGTGCCAGCAGCTTAAATGAGAATGGCTACAATGAGCAGTTCTTC

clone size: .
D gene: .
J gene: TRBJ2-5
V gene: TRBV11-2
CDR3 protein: CASSWGTVMETQYF
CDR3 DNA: TGTGCCAGCAGCTGGGGAACTGTCATGGAGACCCAGTACTTC

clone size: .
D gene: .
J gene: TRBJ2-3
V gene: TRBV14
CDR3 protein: CASSQVPSGTQYF
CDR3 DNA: TGTGCCAGCAGCCAAGTACCCTCGGGTACGCAGTATTTT

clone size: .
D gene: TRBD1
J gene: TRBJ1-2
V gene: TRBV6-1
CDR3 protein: CASSEGGQGVSGYTF
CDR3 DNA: TGTGCCAGCAGTGAAGGGGGACAGGGGGTCTCTGGCTACACCTTC

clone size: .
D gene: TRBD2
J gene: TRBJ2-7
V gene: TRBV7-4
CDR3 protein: CASSSCGTSGRAAYEQYF
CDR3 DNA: TGTGCCAGCAGCTCTTGCGGGACTAGCGGGAGGGCCGCGTACGAGCAGTACTTC

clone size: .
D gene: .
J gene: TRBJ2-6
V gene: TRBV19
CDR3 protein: CASRDHGRFLLDSGANVLTF
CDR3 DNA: TGTGCCAGTAGAGATCATGGGAGGTTTTTGTTGGACTCTGGGGCCAACGTCCTGACTTTC

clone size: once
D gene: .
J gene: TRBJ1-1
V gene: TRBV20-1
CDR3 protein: CSARTHTEAFF
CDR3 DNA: TGCAGTGCTAGGACACACACTGAAGCTTTCTTT

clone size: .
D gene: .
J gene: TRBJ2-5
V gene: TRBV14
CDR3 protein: CASSGIGETQYF
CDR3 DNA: TGTGCCAGCAGCGGTATCGGGGAGACCCAGTACTTC

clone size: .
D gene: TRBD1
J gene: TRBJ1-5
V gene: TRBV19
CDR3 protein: CATRDRENSNQPQHF
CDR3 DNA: TGTGCCACCCGGGACAGAGAAAATAGCAATCAGCCCCAGCATTTT

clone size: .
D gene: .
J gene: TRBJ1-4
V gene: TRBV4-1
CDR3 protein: CASSQDRRTSEKLFF
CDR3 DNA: TGCGCCAGCAGCCAAGATCGGCGGACAAGTGAAAAACTGTTTTTT

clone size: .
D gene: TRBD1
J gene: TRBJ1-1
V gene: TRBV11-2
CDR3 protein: CASSPIQGANTEAFF
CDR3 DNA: TGTGCCAGCAGCCCTATACAGGGGGCCAACACTGAAGCTTTCTTT

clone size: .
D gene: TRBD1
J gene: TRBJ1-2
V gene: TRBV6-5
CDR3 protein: CASSVRDRGPHGYTF
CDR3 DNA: TGTGCCAGCAGTGTCCGGGACAGGGGGCCTCATGGCTACACCTTC

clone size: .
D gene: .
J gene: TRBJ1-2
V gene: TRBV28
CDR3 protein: CASATFGRGGQGPNYGYTF
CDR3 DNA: TGTGCCAGCGCTACCTTCGGGCGGGGGGGCCAGGGCCCTAACTATGGCTACACCTTC

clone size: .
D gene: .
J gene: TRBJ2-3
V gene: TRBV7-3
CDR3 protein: CASRQTGSPDTQYF
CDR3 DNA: TGTGCCAGCAGGCAAACAGGGTCGCCAGATACGCAGTATTTT

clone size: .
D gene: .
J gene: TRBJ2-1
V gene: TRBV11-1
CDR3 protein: CASSLNRVKTEQFF
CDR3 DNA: TGTGCCAGCAGCTTAAACAGGGTAAAAACTGAGCAGTTCTTC

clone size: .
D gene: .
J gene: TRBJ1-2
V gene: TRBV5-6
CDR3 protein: CASSLGGKDGYTF
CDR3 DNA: TGTGCCAGCAGCTTGGGCGGGAAGGATGGCTACACCTTC

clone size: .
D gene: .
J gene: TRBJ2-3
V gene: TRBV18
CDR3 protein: CASSPKRATDTQYF
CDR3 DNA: TGTGCCAGCTCACCAAAGCGCGCCACAGATACGCAGTATTTT

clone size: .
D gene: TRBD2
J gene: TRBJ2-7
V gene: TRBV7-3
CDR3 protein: CASSPTSGSSYEQYF
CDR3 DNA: TGTGCCAGCAGCCCGACTAGCGGGTCCTCCTACGAGCAGTACTTC

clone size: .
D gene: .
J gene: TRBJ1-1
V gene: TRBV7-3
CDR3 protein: CASSEGAASEAFF
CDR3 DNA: TGTGCCAGCAGCGAGGGTGCGGCGTCTGAAGCTTTCTTT

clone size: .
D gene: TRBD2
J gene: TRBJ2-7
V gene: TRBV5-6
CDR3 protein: CASSSRRASGSRAEQYF
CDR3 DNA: TGTGCCAGCAGCTCCCGGAGGGCTAGCGGTTCTAGGGCCGAGCAGTACTTC

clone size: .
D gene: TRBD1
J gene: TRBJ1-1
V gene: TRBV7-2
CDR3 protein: CASSPQRGRTEAFF
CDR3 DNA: TGTGCCAGCAGCCCCCAGAGGGGGCGCACTGAAGCTTTCTTT

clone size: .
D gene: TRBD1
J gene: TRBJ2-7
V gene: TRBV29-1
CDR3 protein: CSVEEGDRGPNEQYF
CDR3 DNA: TGCAGCGTTGAAGAGGGAGACAGGGGGCCTAACGAGCAGTACTTC

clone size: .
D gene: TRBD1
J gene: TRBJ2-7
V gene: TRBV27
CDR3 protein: CASSPRGQASYEQYF
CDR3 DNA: TGTGCCAGCAGTCCCCGCGGACAGGCGTCCTACGAGCAGTACTTC

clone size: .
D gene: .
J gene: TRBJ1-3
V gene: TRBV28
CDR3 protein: CASSTLIGRSGNTIYF
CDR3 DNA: TGTGCCAGCAGTACCCTTATTGGTCGCTCTGGAAACACCATATATTTT

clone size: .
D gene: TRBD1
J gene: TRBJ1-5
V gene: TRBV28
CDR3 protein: CASRPRQGYQPQHF
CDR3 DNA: TGTGCCAGCAGACCCCGACAGGGGTATCAGCCCCAGCATTTT

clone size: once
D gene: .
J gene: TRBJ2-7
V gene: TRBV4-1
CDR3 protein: CASSQVGHEQYF
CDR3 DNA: TGCGCCAGCAGCCAAGTCGGTCACGAGCAGTACTTC

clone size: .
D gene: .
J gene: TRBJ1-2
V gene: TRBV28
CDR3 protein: CASSLSAGYTF
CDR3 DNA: TGTGCCAGCAGTTTATCAGCCGGCTACACCTTC

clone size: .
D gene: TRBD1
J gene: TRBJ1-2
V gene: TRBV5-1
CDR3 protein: CASNPQGAGGYTF
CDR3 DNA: TGCGCCAGCAACCCTCAGGGGGCGGGTGGCTACACCTTC

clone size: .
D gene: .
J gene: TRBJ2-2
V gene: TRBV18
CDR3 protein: CASSPPIPNTGELFF
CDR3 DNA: TGTGCCAGCTCACCGCCCATCCCGAACACCGGGGAGCTGTTTTTT

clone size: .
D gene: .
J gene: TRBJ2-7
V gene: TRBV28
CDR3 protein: CASSLTLQGEQYF
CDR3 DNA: TGTGCCAGCAGTTTGACCCTTCAGGGTGAGCAGTACTTC

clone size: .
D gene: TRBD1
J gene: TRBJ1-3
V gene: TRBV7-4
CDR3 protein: CASPGGTGTAAGNTIYF
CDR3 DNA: TGTGCCAGCCCCGGGGGAACCGGGACAGCCGCTGGAAACACCATATATTTT

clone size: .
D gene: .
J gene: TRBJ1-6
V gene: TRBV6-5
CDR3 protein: CASTPRRRNSPLHF
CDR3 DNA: TGTGCCAGCACCCCCCGGAGACGAAATTCACCCCTCCACTTT

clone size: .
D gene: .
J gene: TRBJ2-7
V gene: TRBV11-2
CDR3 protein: CASSSVGVGSYEQYF
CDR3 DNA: TGTGCCAGCAGCTCAGTAGGGGTTGGATCCTACGAGCAGTACTTC

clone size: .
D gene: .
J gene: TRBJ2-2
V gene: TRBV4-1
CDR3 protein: CASSQRGFTGELFF
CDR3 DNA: TGCGCCAGCAGCCAACGGGGTTTCACCGGGGAGCTGTTTTTT

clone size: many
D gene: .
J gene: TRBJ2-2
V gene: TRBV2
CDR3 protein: CASSDGVVAGELFF
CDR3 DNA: TGTGCCAGCAGTGACGGGGTTGTTGCCGGGGAGCTGTTTTTT

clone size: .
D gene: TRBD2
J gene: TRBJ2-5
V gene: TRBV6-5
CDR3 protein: CASSQRGTSTLTQYF
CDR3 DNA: TGTGCCAGCAGTCAGAGGGGGACTAGCACGCTGACCCAGTACTTC

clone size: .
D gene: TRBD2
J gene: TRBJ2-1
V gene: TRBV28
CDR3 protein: CASSHSGRSSYNEQFF
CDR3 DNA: TGTGCCAGCAGTCATAGCGGGCGGAGCTCCTACAATGAGCAGTTCTTC

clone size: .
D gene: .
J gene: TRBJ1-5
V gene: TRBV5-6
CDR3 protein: CASSLERDQPQHF
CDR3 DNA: TGTGCCAGCAGCTTGGAGAGGGATCAGCCCCAGCATTTT